This TCR beta chain came from a study of T cell repertoires in cytomegalovirus infection. Study context: Alongside well-studied HLA-B-restricted CMV epitopes, recently identified HLA-C-restricted CMV epitopes were also used. Both a matching HLA type and CMV infection were indicated by public TCR beta signatures. Study-wide findings and caveats: Dominating the ex vivo response were TCR beta clonotypes that were CMV-specific and HLA-C-restricted. The study identified carriers of CMV plus the relevant HLA from cumulative public TCR beta family frequency.

To note about this clonotype: The antigen is unknown.

MiXCR, applied by TCRdb to the reads, yields one record per CDR3 protein. There are around 55,000 distinct CDR3 sequences in the sample; about 18% occur only once, and more than 25% lies in the top ten. CDR3 size: 16 residues. Unmatched junction bases numbered 6, after V lost 2 bases and J lost 8 bases. Germline V lookup: CDR1 SGHAT, CDR2 FQDESV (reference sequence). V is TRBV11-1 and J is TRBJ2-1, with 13 bases that match TRBD2. The sequencing here drew on CD8+ T cells from cultured PBMCs, taken from culture after CMV antigen stimulation. The TCR comes from a human donor in good health (CMV status not recorded). Some clones in this sample may be carry-over from other donors' samples. The CDR3 region is CASSLNILAGGHEQFF. The CDR3 nucleotides read TGTGCCAGCAGCTTAAACATACTAGCGGGAGGGCATGAGCAGTTCTTC.